The 18 T cell receptor beta chains below all came from one sample that was sequenced in a study of blood T cells in healthy people across ages. A second PCR of roughly 7 to 11 cycles used a sample-barcoded 5' primer and a J-beta primer mix. TCRdb re-called the 5' RACE reads with MiXCR, one entry per CDR3 protein. Of under 950,000 distinct CDR3 sequences in the sample, around a fifth were seen once. Sequencing input: blood. The receptor set was obtained from a man aged 65 to 85 in good health.

The rearrangement links TRBV11-2 to TRBJ2-3; 11 nucleotides agree with TRBD2. CDR3 length: 16 residues. In germline, CDR1 is SGHAT, CDR2 FQNNGV. Losses at the gene ends were 5 bases for V and 3 bases for J; bases not matched to a gene: 7. The CDR3 DNA reads TGTGCCAGCAGCCCCCGGACTAGCGGGTGGACAGATACGCAGTATTTT. Its protein product is CASSPRTSGWTDTQYF.

V is TRBV7-8 and J is TRBJ2-2, with 10 bases that match TRBD1. The length of the CDR3 is 15 residues. Germline V gene data show CDR1 as SGHVS and CDR2 as FQNEAQ. V lost 5 bases, J lost 7 bases, and 7 bases stayed unmatched. DNA of the CDR3: TGTGCCAGCAGCGCGGACAGGGGGTATTACGGGGAGCTGTTTTTT. It translates to CASSADRGYYGELFF.

The chain recombines TRBV20-1 with TRBJ2-2, with D unclear. Germline V gives CDR1 DFQATT, CDR2 SNEGSKA (reference sequence). CDR3 length equals 12 residues. The ends were cut back, 7 bases at V and 7 bases at J, with 13 bases in the middle. The CDR3 reads CSVQRRVGELFF. The CDR3 DNA reads as TGCAGTGTCCAACGAAGGGTCGGGGAGCTGTTTTTT.

This clonotype was counted a few times. CDR3 sequence: CASRPPGLPYNEQFF. The CDR3 region has the DNA TGTGCCAGCAGACCCCCGGGACTGCCCTACAATGAGCAGTTCTTC. This rearrangement joins TRBV6-5 to TRBJ2-1, with D maybe TRBD2 (6 bases). The CDR3 runs 15 residues. Germline assignment: CDR1 MNHEY and CDR2 SVGAGI. Trimming removed 6 bases from V and 2 bases from J, with 14 bases in between.

In nucleotides, the CDR3 is TGTGCCAGCAGTTTAGCGCGAGATTTAGGGGGAGGACCGCCCCAGCATTTT. It is translated as CASSLARDLGGGPPQHF. The chain is built from TRBV12-3 or TRBV12-4 and TRBJ1-5, with a tentative D call TRBD1 (6 bases). CDR3 length equals 17 residues. V lost 0 bases, J lost 9 bases, and 21 bases lay in between.

This clonotype has a handful of counts. The V and J genes are TRBV10-3 and TRBJ1-2; TRBD1 is a possible D gene (6 bases). Trimming took 6 bases from V and 1 from J, leaving 9 bases between them. This CDR3 comprises 13 residues. Germline-derived CDR1 and CDR2 are ENHRY and SYGVKD. CDR3 loop: CAIRRQDNYGYTF. CDR3 nucleotides: TGTGCCATCAGGAGACAGGATAACTATGGCTACACCTTC.

V and J are TRBV6-5 and TRBJ1-1, with no clear D. Trimming took 5 bases from V and 5 from J, leaving 12 bases between them. Germline V gives CDR1 MNHEY, CDR2 SVGAGI. The CDR3 extends over 13 amino acids. The CDR3 sequence is CASSGRLGTEAFF. The CDR3 DNA sequence: TGTGCCAGCAGTGGACGACTTGGGACTGAAGCTTTCTTT.

On this clonotype itself: The germline gene is not matched at one end of the junction; a read error may be the cause. This chain links TRBV12-3 or TRBV12-4 with TRBJ2-2; 8 nucleotides match TRBD1. The CDR3 is 14 residues long. The CDR3 DNA reads TGTGCCGGCAGAGTGACAGGGGTAACCGGGGAGCTGTTTTTT. Protein: CAGRVTGVTGELFF.

This clonotype was recorded a few times. The CDR3, as DNA: TGCGCCAGCAGCTTTCCAAACAATGAGCAGTTCTTC. Protein: CASSFPNNEQFF. V is TRBV5-1 and J is TRBJ2-1; D uncertain. The V and J ends lost 2 bases and 5 bases respectively, with 5 bases between them. The CDR3 consists of 12 residues. Per germline, CDR1 SGHRS and CDR2 YFSETQ. The full variable domain, in which reference TRBV5-1 and TRBJ2-1 provide the parts outside the CDR3, is KAGVTQTPRYLIKTRGQQVTLSCSPISGHRSVSWYQQTPGQGLQFLFEYFSETQRNKGNFPGRFSGRQFSNSRSEMNVSTLELGDSALYLCASSFPNNEQFFGPGTRLTVL.

The genes are TRBV12-3 or TRBV12-4 and TRBJ2-3; D might be TRBD2 (5 bases). The V and J ends lost 3 bases and 3 bases respectively, with 13 bases between them. CDR3 length: 15 residues. The CDR3 loop is CASSFPGGGTDTQYF. CDR3 DNA sequence: TGTGCCAGCAGTTTCCCAGGAGGAGGTACAGATACGCAGTATTTT.

This clonotype was seen only a few times. In DNA form, the CDR3 reads TGCGCCAGCAGCAGTCTCGCGGGGGGTAACACAGATACGCAGTATTTT. This codes for CASSSLAGGNTDTQYF. The rearrangement joins TRBV5-1 to TRBJ2-3; TRBD2 agrees at 8 bases. CDR1 is SGHRS and CDR2 is YFSETQ in the germline V gene. CDR3 length: 16 residues. Trimming at V came to 4 bases and at J to 2 bases, leaving 9 bases not matched to a gene. Complete variable domain (other parts from reference TRBV5-1 and TRBJ2-3): KAGVTQTPRYLIKTRGQQVTLSCSPISGHRSVSWYQQTPGQGLQFLFEYFSETQRNKGNFPGRFSGRQFSNSRSEMNVSTLELGDSALYLCASSSLAGGNTDTQYFGPGTRLTVL.

This clonotype was counted between two and nine times. The chain has TRBV9 and TRBJ1-4, with a possible D match to TRBD1 (6 bases). The CDR3 has 14 residues. V was shortened by 4 bases and J by 6 bases, with 13 bases between the two germline ends. The germline CDR1 and CDR2 sequences are SGDLS and YYNGEE. The CDR3 DNA reads TGTGCCAGCAGCTACAATAACAGGGATGAAAAACTGTTTTTT. This encodes CASSYNNRDEKLFF.

The chain couples TRBV20-1 to TRBJ2-1; 12 bases are a match to TRBD2. The CDR3 has 14 residues. Germline V gene sequence: CDR1 DFQATT, CDR2 SNEGSKA (reference sequence). The junction had 2 bases not matched to a gene; V was cut back by 5 bases and J by 3 bases. As DNA, the CDR3 is TGCAGTGCTGGACTAGCGGGACACTACAATGAGCAGTTCTTC. It encodes CSAGLAGHYNEQFF.

The rearrangement links TRBV18 to TRBJ2-5; no reliable D call. The DNA end favors TRBJ2-7, so the J call may be wrong. The CDR3 consists of 12 residues. Germline V lookup: CDR1 KGHSH, CDR2 LQKENI. Here the CDR3 reads CASSNGIFEQYV. The CDR3 DNA reads TGTGCCAGCTCGAATGGCATTTTCGAGCAGTACGTC.

J is TRBJ2-2 and V is TRBV14; D call uncertain. V was trimmed by 3 bases and J by 7 bases, leaving 9 bases between them. Germline values: CDR1 SGHDN, CDR2 FVKESK. The CDR3 totals 13 residues. CDR3 region: CASSQFHYGELFF. The CDR3 DNA reads as TGTGCCAGCAGCCAGTTCCACTACGGGGAGCTGTTTTTT.

This clonotype was observed a few times. The genes are TRBV29-1 and TRBJ1-1, with D uncertain. Trimming pared 7 bases from V and 0 bases from J, leaving 15 bases between. The CDR3 spans 14 residues. Germline loops: CDR1 SQVTM, CDR2 ANQGSEA. The CDR3: CSDDTWGMNTEAFF. Here the CDR3 DNA reads TGCAGCGACGACACTTGGGGTATGAACACTGAAGCTTTCTTT.

The J gene is TRBJ2-1, the V gene TRBV7-9; 10 positions agree with TRBD2. CDR3 length: 15 residues. V lost 1 base to trimming and J lost 4 bases; unmatched junction nucleotides: 1. The V gene's germline CDR1 is SEHNR and CDR2 FQNEAQ (reference sequence). The CDR3 DNA is TGTGCCAGCAGCTTAGGTAGCGGGAGGTACAATGAGCAGTTCTTC. Translated: CASSLGSGRYNEQFF.

The V gene is TRBV20-1, the J gene TRBJ2-1; D is unresolved. Trimming shortened V by 6 bases and J by 0 bases, and 21 bases separated the two germline ends. The germline gives CDR1 DFQATT, CDR2 SNEGSKA (reference sequence). The CDR3 length is 17 residues. The CDR3 DNA follows: TGCAGTGCAAACCCAGCCTTGGCTCAGAGCTCCTACAATGAGCAGTTCTTC. Protein sequence: CSANPALAQSSYNEQFF.